This TCR beta chain was documented in a study of T cell changes during pregnancy in multiple sclerosis. Repertoires were generated with immunoSEQ multiplex PCR, while TCRdb's copy carries only in-frame clones and drops some. Of about 39,000 clones in the sample, about 92% are singletons; the top ten hold 0.35% to 0.5%. Germline-derived CDR1 and CDR2 are MNHNS and SASEGT. Trimming at V came to 5 bases and at J to 7 bases, leaving 8 bases not matched to a gene. The CDR3 runs 15 residues. This chain joins TRBV6-1 and TRBJ1-2; 12 bases line up with TRBD1. Source: CD4+ T cells from peripheral blood mononuclear cells, taken in the first trimester of pregnancy. The TCR originated in a female donor with multiple sclerosis, enrolled in a pregnancy study. The CDR3 region is CASSLAGQGAVGYTF. CDR3 DNA sequence: TGTGCCAGCAGTTTAGCGGGACAGGGGGCGGTTGGCTACACCTTC.